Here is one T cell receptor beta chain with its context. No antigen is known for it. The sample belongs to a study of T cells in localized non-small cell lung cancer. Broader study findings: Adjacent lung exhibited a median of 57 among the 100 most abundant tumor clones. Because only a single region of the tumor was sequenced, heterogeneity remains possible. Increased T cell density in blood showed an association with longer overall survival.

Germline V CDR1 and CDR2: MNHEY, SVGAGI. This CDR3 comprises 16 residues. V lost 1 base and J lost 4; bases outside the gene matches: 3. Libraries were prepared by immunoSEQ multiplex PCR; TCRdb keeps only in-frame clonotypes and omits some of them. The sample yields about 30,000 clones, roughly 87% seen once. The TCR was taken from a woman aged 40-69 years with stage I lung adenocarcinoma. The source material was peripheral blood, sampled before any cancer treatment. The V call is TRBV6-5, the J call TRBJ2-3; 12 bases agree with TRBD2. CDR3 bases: TGTGCCAGCAGTTACTTACCTAGCGGGGGGGCAGATACGCAGTATTTT. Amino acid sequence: CASSYLPSGGADTQYF.